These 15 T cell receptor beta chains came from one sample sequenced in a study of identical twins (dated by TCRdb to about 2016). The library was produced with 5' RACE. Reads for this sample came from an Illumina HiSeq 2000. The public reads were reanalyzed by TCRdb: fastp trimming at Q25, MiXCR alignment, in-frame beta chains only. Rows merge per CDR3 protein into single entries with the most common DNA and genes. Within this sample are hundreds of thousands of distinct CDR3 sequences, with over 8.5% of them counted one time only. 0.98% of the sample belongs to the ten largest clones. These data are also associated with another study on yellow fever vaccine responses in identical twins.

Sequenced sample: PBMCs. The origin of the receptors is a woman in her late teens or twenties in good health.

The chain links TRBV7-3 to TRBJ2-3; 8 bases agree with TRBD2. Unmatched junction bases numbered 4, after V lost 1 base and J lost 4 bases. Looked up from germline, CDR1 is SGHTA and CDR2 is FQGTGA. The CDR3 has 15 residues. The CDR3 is CASSLIGGAPDTQYF. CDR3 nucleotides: TGTGCCAGCAGCTTAATCGGGGGGGCCCCAGATACGCAGTATTTT.

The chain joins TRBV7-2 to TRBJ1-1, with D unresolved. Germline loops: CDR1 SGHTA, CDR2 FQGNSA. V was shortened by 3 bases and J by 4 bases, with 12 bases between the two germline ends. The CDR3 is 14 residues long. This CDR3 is CASSLGRFGTEAFF. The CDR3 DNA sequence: TGTGCCAGCAGCTTGGGTAGGTTTGGCACTGAAGCTTTCTTT.

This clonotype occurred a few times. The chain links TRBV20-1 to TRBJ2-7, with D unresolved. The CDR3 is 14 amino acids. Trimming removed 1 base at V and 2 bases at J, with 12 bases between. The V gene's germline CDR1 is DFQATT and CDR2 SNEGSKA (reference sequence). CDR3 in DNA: TGCAGTGCTAGAGCGGTGCCGCCGGCCTACGAGCAGTACTTC. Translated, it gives CSARAVPPAYEQYF.

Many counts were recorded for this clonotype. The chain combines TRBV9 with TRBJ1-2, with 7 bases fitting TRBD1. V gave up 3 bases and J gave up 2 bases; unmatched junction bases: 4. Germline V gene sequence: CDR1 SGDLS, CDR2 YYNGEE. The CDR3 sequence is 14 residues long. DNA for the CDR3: TGTGCCAGCAGCGAGGGACAGACGAACTATGGCTACACCTTC. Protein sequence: CASSEGQTNYGYTF.

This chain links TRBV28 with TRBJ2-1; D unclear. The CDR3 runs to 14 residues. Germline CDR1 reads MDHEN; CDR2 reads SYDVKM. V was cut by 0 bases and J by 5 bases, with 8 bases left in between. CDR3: CASSLWPENNEQFF. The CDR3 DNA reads TGTGCCAGCAGTTTATGGCCAGAAAACAATGAGCAGTTCTTC.

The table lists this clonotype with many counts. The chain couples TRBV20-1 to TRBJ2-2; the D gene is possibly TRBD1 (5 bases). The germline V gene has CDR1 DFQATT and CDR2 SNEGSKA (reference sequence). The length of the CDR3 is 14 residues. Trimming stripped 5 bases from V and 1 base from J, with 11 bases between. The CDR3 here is CSARLDRNTGELFF. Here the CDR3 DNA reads TGCAGTGCTCGCCTAGACAGGAACACCGGGGAGCTGTTTTTT.

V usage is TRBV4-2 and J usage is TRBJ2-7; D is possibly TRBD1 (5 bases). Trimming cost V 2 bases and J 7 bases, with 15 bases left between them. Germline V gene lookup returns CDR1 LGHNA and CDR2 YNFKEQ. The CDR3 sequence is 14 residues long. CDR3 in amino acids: CASSQRGQGFEQYF. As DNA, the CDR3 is TGTGCCAGCAGCCAACGTGGGCAGGGTTTTGAGCAGTACTTC.

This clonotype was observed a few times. The CDR3 nucleotides are TGTGCCAGCACCCTTCGGGCTGGGACTGCCCCTGGCACCTTC. Translating gives CASTLRAGTAPGTF. This chain connects TRBV5-6 to TRBJ1-2, with D possibly TRBD1 on 5 matching bases. V was pared by 6 bases and J by 13 bases, with 25 bases between. Germline V gene lookup returns CDR1 SGHDT and CDR2 YYEEEE. The CDR3 consists of 14 residues.

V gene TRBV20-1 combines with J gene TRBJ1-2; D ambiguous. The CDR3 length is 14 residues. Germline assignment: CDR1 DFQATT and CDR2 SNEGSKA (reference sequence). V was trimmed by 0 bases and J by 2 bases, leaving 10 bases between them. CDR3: CSAREISQNYGYTF. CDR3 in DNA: TGCAGTGCTAGAGAAATCTCCCAAAACTATGGCTACACCTTC.

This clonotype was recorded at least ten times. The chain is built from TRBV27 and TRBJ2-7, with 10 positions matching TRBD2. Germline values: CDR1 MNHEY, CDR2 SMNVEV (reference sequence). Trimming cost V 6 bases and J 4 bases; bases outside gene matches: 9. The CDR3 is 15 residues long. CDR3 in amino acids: CASSLTASGGYEQYF. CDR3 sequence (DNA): TGTGCCAGCAGCCTAACAGCTAGCGGGGGTTACGAGCAGTACTTC.

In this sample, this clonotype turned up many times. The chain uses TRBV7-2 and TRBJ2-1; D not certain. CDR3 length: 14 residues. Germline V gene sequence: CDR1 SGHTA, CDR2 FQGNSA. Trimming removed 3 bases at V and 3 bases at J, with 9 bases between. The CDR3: CASSFILGYNEQFF. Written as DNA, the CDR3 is TGTGCCAGCAGCTTTATTTTAGGCTACAATGAGCAGTTCTTC.

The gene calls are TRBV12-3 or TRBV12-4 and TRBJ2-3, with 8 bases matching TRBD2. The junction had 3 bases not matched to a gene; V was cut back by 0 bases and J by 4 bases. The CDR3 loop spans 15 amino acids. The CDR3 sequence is CASSLAGAGADTQYF. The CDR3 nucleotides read TGTGCCAGCAGTTTAGCGGGAGCGGGGGCAGATACGCAGTATTTT.

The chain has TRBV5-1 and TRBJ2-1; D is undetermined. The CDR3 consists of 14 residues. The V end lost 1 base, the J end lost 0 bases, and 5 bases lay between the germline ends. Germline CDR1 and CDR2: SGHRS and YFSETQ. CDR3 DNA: TGCGCCAGCAGCTTGACTTTCTCCTACAATGAGCAGTTCTTC. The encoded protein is CASSLTFSYNEQFF.

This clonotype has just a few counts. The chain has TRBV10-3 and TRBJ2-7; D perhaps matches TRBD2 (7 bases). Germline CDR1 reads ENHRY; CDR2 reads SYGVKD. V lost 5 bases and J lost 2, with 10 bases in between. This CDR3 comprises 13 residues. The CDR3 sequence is CAISTRGPYEQYF. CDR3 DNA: TGTGCCATCAGTACGCGGGGGCCCTACGAGCAGTACTTC.

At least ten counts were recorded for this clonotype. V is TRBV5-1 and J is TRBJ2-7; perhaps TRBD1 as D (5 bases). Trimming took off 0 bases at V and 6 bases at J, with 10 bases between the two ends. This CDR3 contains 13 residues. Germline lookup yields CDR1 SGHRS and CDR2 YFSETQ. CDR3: CASSLEGLGEQYF. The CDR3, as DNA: TGCGCCAGCAGCTTGGAGGGGTTAGGCGAGCAGTACTTC. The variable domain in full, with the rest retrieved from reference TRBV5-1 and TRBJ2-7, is KAGVTQTPRYLIKTRGQQVTLSCSPISGHRSVSWYQQTPGQGLQFLFEYFSETQRNKGNFPGRFSGRQFSNSRSEMNVSTLELGDSALYLCASSLEGLGEQYFGPGTRLTVT.